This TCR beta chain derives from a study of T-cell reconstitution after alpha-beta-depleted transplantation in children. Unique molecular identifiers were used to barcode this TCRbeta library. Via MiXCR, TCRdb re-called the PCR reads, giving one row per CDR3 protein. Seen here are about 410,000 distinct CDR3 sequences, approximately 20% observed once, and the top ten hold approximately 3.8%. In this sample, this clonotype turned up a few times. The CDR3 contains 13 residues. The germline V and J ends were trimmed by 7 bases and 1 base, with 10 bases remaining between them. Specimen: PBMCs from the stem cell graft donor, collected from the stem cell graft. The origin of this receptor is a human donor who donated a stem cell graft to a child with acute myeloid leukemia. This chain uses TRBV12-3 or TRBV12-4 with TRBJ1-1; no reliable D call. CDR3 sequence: CASTMRRNTEAFF. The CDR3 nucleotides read TGTGCCAGCACCATGAGGAGGAACACTGAAGCTTTCTTT.